The 27 T cell receptor beta chains in this list originate from one sample, sequenced in a study of T-cell memory formation after mild COVID-19. TCRdb called the 5' RACE reads again in MiXCR, with one record for every CDR3 protein. Here the sample spans 150,000 to 200,000 distinct CDR3 sequences, around a third being singletons. The sample consisted of PBMCs or a T cell subset sorted from them (not recorded which). All receptors come from an adult woman who had mild COVID-19 (a few samples of this study predate the infection). Cell type and time point are not known.

The chain combines TRBV7-2 with TRBJ2-3; 9 nucleotides align to TRBD2. V was clipped by 5 bases and J by 2 bases; unmatched bases: 5. Germline V lookup: CDR1 SGHTA, CDR2 FQGNSA. This CDR3 is 15 amino acids long. The CDR3 spells CASSPSGTYTDTQYF. CDR3 DNA sequence: TGTGCCAGCAGCCCTAGCGGGACTTACACAGATACGCAGTATTTT.

This chain links TRBV7-9 with TRBJ2-2; TRBD1 is a possible D gene (6 bases). The V gene's germline CDR1 is SEHNR and CDR2 FQNEAQ (reference sequence). This CDR3 has 13 residues. With 8 bases removed from V and 3 bases from J, the gap between germline ends came to 10 bases. CDR3 sequence reads: CASGQSDTGELFF. CDR3 nucleotides: TGTGCCAGCGGACAGAGCGACACCGGGGAGCTGTTTTTT.

This chain joins TRBV19 and TRBJ2-1, with D tentatively TRBD2 (5 bases). The CDR3 covers 14 residues. V was shortened by 4 bases and J by 5 bases, with 12 bases between the two germline ends. Germline values: CDR1 LNHDA, CDR2 SQIVND (reference sequence). CDR3 region: CASSRRSAHNEQFF. In nucleotides, the CDR3 is TGTGCCAGTAGTAGACGTAGCGCACACAATGAGCAGTTCTTC.

The chain joins TRBV29-1 to TRBJ1-4; possibly TRBD1 for D (6 bases). V lost 4 bases and J 6 bases, leaving 12 bases between the germline ends. Germline CDR1 SQVTM, CDR2 ANQGSEA. This CDR3 is built from 13 residues. In nucleotides, the CDR3 is TGCAGCGTTGGCCGGGACACTCATGAAAAACTGTTTTTT. This sequence encodes CSVGRDTHEKLFF.

This clonotype has more than one count but fewer than ten. CDR3 DNA: TGTGCCAGCAGCCAAGCTCAGCGGGAAGGCACAGATACGCAGTATTTT. It is translated as CASSQAQREGTDTQYF. The chain combines TRBV4-2 with TRBJ2-3, with 7 bases aligning to TRBD2. The CDR3 has 16 amino acids. Germline CDR1 is LGHNA and CDR2 is YNFKEQ. J was trimmed by 1 base and V by 1 base; bases with no gene match: 5.

The table lists this clonotype with many counts. The rearrangement joins TRBV6-5 to TRBJ2-5; D remains unclear. V dropped 2 bases and J dropped 4 bases, with 2 bases sitting between them. The CDR3 loop spans 11 amino acids. Looked up from germline, CDR1 is MNHEY and CDR2 is SVGAGI. The CDR3 spells CASSYGETQYF. CDR3 nucleotide sequence: TGTGCCAGCAGTTACGGAGAGACCCAGTACTTC.

This clonotype was detected only a few times. The chain has TRBV12-3 or TRBV12-4 and TRBJ1-1, with D perhaps TRBD1 (5 bases). The germline V and J ends were trimmed by 3 bases and 10 bases, with 12 bases remaining between them. This CDR3 has 12 amino acids. The CDR3 loop reads CASSLLQGAAFF. The CDR3 region has the DNA TGTGCCAGCAGTTTGCTTCAGGGCGCAGCTTTCTTT.

This chain links TRBV14 with TRBJ2-1; 8 bases fit TRBD2. This CDR3 comprises 16 residues. Losses at the gene ends were 4 bases for V and 4 bases for J; bases not matched to a gene: 9. CDR1 is SGHDN, CDR2 FVKESK, per germline. CDR3 region: CASSPLTSGSYNEQFF. The CDR3, as DNA: TGTGCCAGCAGCCCTCTTACTAGCGGCTCATACAATGAGCAGTTCTTC. Looking up the rest from reference TRBV14 and TRBJ2-1 gives the full variable domain: EAGVTQFPSHSVIEKGQTVTLRCDPISGHDNLYWYRRVMGKEIKFLLHFVKESKQDESGMPNNRFLAERTGGTYSTLKVQPAELEDSGVYFCASSPLTSGSYNEQFFGPGTRLTVL.

This clonotype came up many times. The chain carries TRBV7-2 and TRBJ2-2; TRBD2 matches 8 bases. This CDR3 has 17 amino acids. The trim removed 1 base at V and 2 bases at J, leaving 6 bases unmatched. Germline V gene data show CDR1 as SGHTA and CDR2 as FQGNSA. The CDR3 DNA follows: TGTGCCAGCAGCTTAGGGAGCGGGGGCTTTAACACCGGGGAGCTGTTTTTT. Translation gives CASSLGSGGFNTGELFF.

This clonotype came up a few times. This chain joins TRBV7-6 and TRBJ2-7, with TRBD1 identical over 7 bases. Germline CDR1 reads SGHVS; CDR2 reads FNYEAQ. The V gene end was trimmed by 5 bases and the J gene end by 1 base; junction bases not matched to a gene: 8. CDR3 size: 15 residues. CDR3 bases: TGTGCCAGCAGCCGCGAGACAGGGAATTCCTACGAGCAGTACTTC. Its protein product is CASSRETGNSYEQYF.

The CDR3 DNA follows: TGTGCCAGCAGCGCTTCTAGCGGGAGGGCATTTAAGACCCAGTACTTC. It encodes CASSASSGRAFKTQYF. The J gene is TRBJ2-5, the V gene TRBV9, with 12 bases fitting TRBD2. V gave up 3 bases and J gave up 6 bases; unmatched junction bases: 9. The V gene's germline CDR1 is SGDLS and CDR2 YYNGEE. This CDR3 region has 16 residues.

In its sample, this clonotype was seen a few times. V and J are TRBV20-1 and TRBJ1-5; D gene unclear. The germline gives CDR1 DFQATT, CDR2 SNEGSKA (reference sequence). This CDR3 has 14 residues. V lost 1 base to trimming and J lost 5 bases, with 12 bases between them. CDR3 in amino acids: CSARAGSRDQPQHF. For the CDR3, the DNA is TGCAGTGCTAGAGCGGGGTCTCGGGATCAGCCCCAGCATTTT.

This clonotype has just one count. J is TRBJ2-2 and V is TRBV7-9; no clear D. CDR1 SEHNR and CDR2 FQNEAQ come from the germline V gene (reference sequence). The CDR3 length is 13 residues. With 4 bases removed from V and 7 bases from J, the gap between germline ends came to 10 bases. The CDR3 loop reads CASSSSTGGELFF. DNA for the CDR3: TGTGCCAGCAGCTCGTCGACCGGCGGGGAGCTGTTTTTT.

The V call is TRBV4-1, the J call TRBJ1-3, with TRBD1 as a possible D gene (5 bases). V lost 8 bases to trimming and J lost 0 bases, with 5 bases between them. CDR1 is MGHRA and CDR2 is YSYEKL in the germline V gene. The CDR3 spans 12 residues. CDR3 protein: CASGGSGNTIYF. CDR3 sequence (DNA): TGCGCCAGCGGGGGCTCTGGAAACACCATATATTTT.

The chain combines TRBV7-2 with TRBJ2-7; 9 bases map to TRBD2. The CDR3 runs to 15 residues. Germline-derived CDR1 and CDR2 are SGHTA and FQGNSA. After removal of 6 bases from V and 0 bases from J, the junction contained 6 bases not matched to a gene. The CDR3 bases are TGTGCCAGCAGTAGAGCGGGAGGCAGCTCCTACGAGCAGTACTTC. Translation: CASSRAGGSSYEQYF.

This clonotype has a handful of counts. V gene TRBV25-1 combines with J gene TRBJ2-1, with TRBD1 matching 9 bases. Germline V gene data show CDR1 as MGHDK and CDR2 as SYGVNS. The V segment lost 5 bases and the J segment 7 bases; nucleotides outside the gene matches: 9. The CDR3 has 15 residues. The CDR3, as DNA: TGTGCCAGCAGTTACCCGGGACAGGGTGGAAATGAGCAGTTCTTC. Encoded protein: CASSYPGQGGNEQFF.

The genes are TRBV29-1 and TRBJ1-2; D ambiguous. This CDR3 is 14 amino acids long. Deletions cut 0 bases from V and 2 bases from J, with 10 bases between. The germline CDR1 and CDR2 sequences are SQVTM and ANQGSEA. CDR3 nucleotide sequence: TGCAGCGTTGAAGATCTAGGATCCAACTATGGCTACACCTTC. Amino acids: CSVEDLGSNYGYTF.

V gene TRBV27 combines with J gene TRBJ2-7, with D tentatively TRBD1 or TRBD2 (5 bases each). With 8 bases removed from V and 2 bases from J, the gap between germline ends came to 13 bases. Germline CDR1 reads MNHEY; CDR2 reads SMNVEV (reference sequence). The CDR3 covers 13 residues. In DNA, the CDR3 is TGTGCCAGCGAGGGTCAGGGCCCCTACGAGCAGTACTTC. Translation: CASEGQGPYEQYF.

This CDR3 reads CSVPKNTEAFF. CDR3 bases: TGCAGCGTCCCCAAGAACACTGAAGCTTTCTTT. The chain carries TRBV29-1 and TRBJ1-1; D not resolved. V shed 6 bases and J shed 1 base, with 6 bases lying between them. The V gene's germline CDR1 is SQVTM and CDR2 ANQGSEA. The CDR3 sequence is 11 residues long.

In its sample, this clonotype was seen a few times. V and J are TRBV18 and TRBJ1-5, with unresolved D. V shed 4 bases and J shed 6 bases, with 13 bases lying between them. CDR1 is KGHSH, CDR2 LQKENI, per germline. There are 14 residues in the CDR3. The CDR3 DNA follows: TGTGCCAGCTCACGCTCAGATGGCGGTCAGCCCCAGCATTTT. It codes for CASSRSDGGQPQHF.

This chain's CDR3 is CASSDPGQGAWDTEAFF. The CDR3 DNA sequence: TGTGCCAGCAGTGACCCGGGACAGGGGGCGTGGGACACTGAAGCTTTCTTT. The V gene is TRBV2, the J gene TRBJ1-1; 12 bases line up with TRBD1. The CDR3 sequence is 17 residues long. Germline V gene data show CDR1 as SNHLY and CDR2 as FYNNEI. The V segment lost 3 bases and the J segment 3 bases; nucleotides outside the gene matches: 8.

This clonotype was counted at least ten times. The chain recombines TRBV5-1 with TRBJ2-3; the match to TRBD2 covers 12 bases. Trimming at V came to 0 bases and at J to 2 bases, leaving 1 base not matched to a gene. This CDR3 is 16 amino acids long. The germline CDR1 and CDR2 sequences are SGHRS and YFSETQ. CDR3 in amino acids: CASSLGLAGVTDTQYF. The DNA of the CDR3 is TGCGCCAGCAGCTTGGGACTAGCGGGAGTCACAGATACGCAGTATTTT.

This clonotype was seen a handful of times. The chain uses TRBV29-1 and TRBJ2-3, with D perhaps matching TRBD1 or TRBD2 (5 bases each). Per the germline V gene, CDR1 is SQVTM and CDR2 is ANQGSEA. With 3 bases removed from V and 9 bases from J, the gap between germline ends came to 13 bases. This CDR3 comprises 12 residues. The CDR3 nucleotides read TGCAGCGTTGACGCTCTAGCAGGGACGCAGTATTTT. This sequence encodes CSVDALAGTQYF.

This clonotype was counted many times. CDR3 coding DNA: TGTGCCAGTAGTATAGAAGGGAGATCAGATACGCAGTATTTT. This codes for CASSIEGRSDTQYF. The chain uses TRBV19 and TRBJ2-3; D is possibly TRBD2 (5 bases). Germline V lookup: CDR1 LNHDA, CDR2 SQIVND (reference sequence). The CDR3 consists of 14 residues. V lost 0 bases, J lost 4 bases, and 8 bases lay in between.

The gene calls are TRBV18 and TRBJ2-1; 9 bases are shared with TRBD1. CDR1 is KGHSH, CDR2 LQKENI, per germline. The ends lost 5 bases at V and 4 bases at J; junction bases unmatched: 6. The CDR3 extends over 15 amino acids. The CDR3 protein is CASSDRDRVYNEQFF. The CDR3 bases are TGTGCCAGCTCAGACCGGGACAGGGTTTACAATGAGCAGTTCTTC.

This sequence joins TRBV24-1 and TRBJ1-1; 9 bases line up with TRBD1. This CDR3 region has 13 residues. Germline assignment: CDR1 KGHDR and CDR2 SFDVKD. Unmatched junction bases numbered 3, after V lost 5 bases and J lost 6 bases. This CDR3 reads CATSGTGVAEAFF. As DNA, the CDR3 is TGTGCCACCAGTGGGACAGGGGTGGCTGAAGCTTTCTTT.

The CDR3 DNA follows: TGTGCCAGCAGCTCTACAGGGGCCGCGGCTGAAGCTTTCTTT. It is translated as CASSSTGAAAEAFF. The chain is built from TRBV12-3 or TRBV12-4 and TRBJ1-1; TRBD1 matches 7 bases. V lost 6 bases and J lost 6; bases outside the gene matches: 10. This CDR3 comprises 14 residues.